Following are 15 T cell receptor beta chains from one sample sequenced in a study of control samples from healthy donors and cancer patients. Assay: immunoSEQ multiplex PCR; the TCRdb copy retains only in-frame clones and omits some. The table shows 130,000 to 150,000 clones, with approximately 94% occurring only once. The sequenced material came from blood. All receptors derive from a man aged 18 to 29 in good health.

The rearrangement links TRBV7-2 to TRBJ2-7; tentatively, D is TRBD1 (6 bases). Trimming removed 2 bases at V and 6 bases at J, with 8 bases between. The germline CDR1 and CDR2 sequences are SGHTA and FQGNSA. The CDR3 length is 12 residues. The CDR3 spells CASSLSGAEQYF. The CDR3, as DNA: TGTGCCAGCAGCTTATCAGGGGCCGAGCAGTACTTC.

This clone showed up just once. The chain couples TRBV3-1 (or the pseudogene TRBV3-2) to TRBJ2-7, with 7 bases aligning to TRBD1. CDR3 size: 15 residues. Germline loops: CDR1 LGHDT, CDR2 YNNKEL (reference sequence). J was trimmed by 5 bases and V by 5 bases; bases with no gene match: 12. The CDR3 is CASSYTRTGINEQYF. DNA for the CDR3: TGTGCCAGCAGCTACACAAGGACAGGCATAAACGAGCAGTACTTC.

This clone has just a few counts. The chain uses TRBV13 and TRBJ1-2; D perhaps matches TRBD1 (5 bases). With 5 bases removed from V and 8 bases from J, the gap between germline ends came to 18 bases. CDR3 length equals 14 residues. From germline, CDR1 is PRHDT and CDR2 FYEKMQ (reference sequence). The CDR3 DNA reads as TGTGCCAGCAGCCTCGGGGCCGGGGGAGGCGGCTACACCTTC. This sequence encodes CASSLGAGGGGYTF. Full variable domain (remainder filled in from reference TRBV13 and TRBJ1-2): AAGVIQSPRHLIKEKRETATLKCYPIPRHDTVYWYQQGPGQDPQFLISFYEKMQSDKGSIPDRFSAQQFSDYHSELNMSSLELGDSALYFCASSLGAGGGGYTFGSGTRLTVV.

The J gene is TRBJ1-2, the V gene TRBV14; no firm D call. Germline assignment: CDR1 SGHDN and CDR2 FVKESK. The CDR3 length is 13 residues. V was cut by 4 bases and J by 5 bases, with 11 bases left in between. CDR3 sequence: CASSPSDGYGYTF. CDR3 coding DNA: TGTGCCAGCAGCCCCTCCGATGGTTATGGCTACACCTTC.

V and J are TRBV6-5 and TRBJ1-3, with unresolved D. CDR3 size: 14 residues. The germline CDR1 and CDR2 sequences are MNHEY and SVGAGI. Trimming left V 4 bases short and J 0 bases short, with 7 bases between. In DNA form, the CDR3 reads TGTGCCAGCAGTTTGGGAGGCTCTGGAAACACCATATATTTT. Protein sequence: CASSLGGSGNTIYF.

The rearrangement links TRBV20-1 to TRBJ1-4; D uncertain. The CDR3 runs 10 residues. The V gene's germline CDR1 is DFQATT and CDR2 SNEGSKA (reference sequence). Trimming took 4 bases from V and 8 from J, leaving 5 bases between them. CDR3 nucleotides: TGCAGTGCTACCGGGGAAAAACTGTTTTTT. This gives the protein CSATGEKLFF.

The V and J genes are TRBV30 and TRBJ1-3; D gene ambiguous. The CDR3 runs 11 residues. Trimming stripped 3 bases from V and 4 bases from J, with 4 bases between. Germline loops: CDR1 GTSNPN, CDR2 SVGIG (reference sequence). CDR3: CAWSGGNTIYF. The CDR3 nucleotides read TGTGCCTGGAGCGGGGGAAACACCATATATTTT.

V usage is TRBV19 and J usage is TRBJ2-7; D is undetermined. Germline-derived CDR1 and CDR2 are LNHDA and SQIVND (reference sequence). Trimming removed 8 bases from V and 4 bases from J, with 6 bases in between. The CDR3 runs to 10 residues. This chain's CDR3 is CASGSYEQYF. DNA of the CDR3: TGTGCCAGTGGTTCGTACGAGCAGTACTTC.

The gene calls are TRBV6-5 and TRBJ2-2; 7 bases fit TRBD1. After removal of 9 bases from V and 3 bases from J, the junction contained 7 bases not matched to a gene. There are 14 residues in the CDR3. Germline lookup yields CDR1 MNHEY and CDR2 SVGAGI. The CDR3 DNA reads as TGTGCCAGTGCCTCTGGGACAGACACCGGGGAGCTGTTTTTT. Encoded protein: CASASGTDTGELFF.

The chain has TRBV6-2 or TRBV6-3 and TRBJ1-1; 10 bases line up with TRBD1. CDR3 size: 12 residues. CDR1 is MNHEY, CDR2 SVGEGT, per germline. V was pared by 6 bases and J by 7 bases, with 2 bases of the junction left unmatched. The DNA for the CDR3 is TGTGCCAGCAGCGGACAGGGGGTTGAAGCTTTCTTT. It is translated as CASSGQGVEAFF.

This chain joins TRBV29-1 and TRBJ1-1, with D uncertain. V lost 7 bases, J lost 6 bases, and 21 bases lay in between. There are 14 residues in the CDR3. The germline V gene has CDR1 SQVTM and CDR2 ANQGSEA. The CDR3 nucleotides read TGCAGCGCGACTCCTCAGTTGGGGAGCCCTGAAGCTTTCTTT. This encodes CSATPQLGSPEAFF.

The CDR3 is CSASRTGRQETQYF. The CDR3, as DNA: TGCAGTGCTAGTCGGACAGGGCGACAAGAGACCCAGTACTTC. V and J are TRBV20-1 and TRBJ2-5; 8 bases agree with TRBD1. Germline CDR1 reads DFQATT; CDR2 reads SNEGSKA (reference sequence). The CDR3 has 14 amino acids. The junction had 5 bases not matched to a gene; V was cut back by 3 bases and J by 2 bases.

The V call is TRBV30, the J call TRBJ1-5; D is possibly TRBD1 (5 bases). Germline loops: CDR1 GTSNPN, CDR2 SVGIG (reference sequence). The CDR3 is 16 residues long. V gave up 2 bases and J gave up 6 bases, with 20 bases separating them. The DNA of the CDR3 is TGTGCCTGGAGTCCCACGGGCCAGGGTGTAGGTCAGCCCCAGCATTTT. Amino acid sequence: CAWSPTGQGVGQPQHF. Drawing the rest from reference TRBV30 and TRBJ1-5, the complete variable domain is SQTIHQWPATLVQPVGSPLSLECTVEGTSNPNLYWYRQAAGRGLQLLFYSVGIGQISSEVPQNLSASRPQDRQFILSSKKLLLSDSGFYLCAWSPTGQGVGQPQHFGDGTRLSIL.

The DNA of the CDR3 is TGTGCCTCCAGGGGGGCTGGGGAGACCCAGTACTTC. Translated, it gives CASRGAGETQYF. The chain joins TRBV2 to TRBJ2-5; the D gene is possibly TRBD1 (7 bases). Germline V CDR1 and CDR2: SNHLY, FYNNEI. The length of the CDR3 is 12 residues. V lost 11 bases and J lost 5, with 15 bases in between.

The rearrangement links TRBV7-2 to TRBJ1-1; D may be TRBD1 (5 bases). Germline CDR1 reads SGHTA; CDR2 reads FQGNSA. The CDR3 has 18 amino acids. V was clipped by 6 bases and J by 8 bases, with 31 bases between them. DNA of the CDR3: TGTGCCAGCAGTTTTTCAGTCGGGGGTGGAGGGCACCTCAGGGAAGCTTTCTTT. Amino acids: CASSFSVGGGGHLREAFF.